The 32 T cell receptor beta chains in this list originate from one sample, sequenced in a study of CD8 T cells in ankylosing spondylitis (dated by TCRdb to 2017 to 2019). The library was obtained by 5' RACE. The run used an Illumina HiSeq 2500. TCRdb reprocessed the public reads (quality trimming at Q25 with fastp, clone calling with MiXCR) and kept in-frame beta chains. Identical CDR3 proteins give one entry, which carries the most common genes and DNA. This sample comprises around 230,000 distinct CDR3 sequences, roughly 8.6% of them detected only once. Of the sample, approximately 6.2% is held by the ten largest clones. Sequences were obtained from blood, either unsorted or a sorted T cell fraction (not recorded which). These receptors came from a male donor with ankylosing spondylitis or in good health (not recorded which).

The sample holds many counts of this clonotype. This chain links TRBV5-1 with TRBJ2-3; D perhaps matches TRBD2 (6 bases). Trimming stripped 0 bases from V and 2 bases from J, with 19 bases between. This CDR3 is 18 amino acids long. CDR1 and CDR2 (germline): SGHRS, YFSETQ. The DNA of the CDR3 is TGCGCCAGCAGCTTGGATGCCCTCGGCGGACTACTCACAGATACGCAGTATTTT. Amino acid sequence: CASSLDALGGLLTDTQYF. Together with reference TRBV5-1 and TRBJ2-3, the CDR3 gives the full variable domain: KAGVTQTPRYLIKTRGQQVTLSCSPISGHRSVSWYQQTPGQGLQFLFEYFSETQRNKGNFPGRFSGRQFSNSRSEMNVSTLELGDSALYLCASSLDALGGLLTDTQYFGPGTRLTVL.

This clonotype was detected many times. The DNA of the CDR3 is TGTGCCAGCAGTTTCAATGAAAAACTGTTTTTT. This codes for CASSFNEKLFF. This sequence joins TRBV6-6 and TRBJ1-4; D is unresolved. Germline V gives CDR1 MNHNY, CDR2 SVGAGI (reference sequence). V gave up 4 bases and J gave up 5 bases, with 2 bases separating them. The CDR3 is 11 residues long.

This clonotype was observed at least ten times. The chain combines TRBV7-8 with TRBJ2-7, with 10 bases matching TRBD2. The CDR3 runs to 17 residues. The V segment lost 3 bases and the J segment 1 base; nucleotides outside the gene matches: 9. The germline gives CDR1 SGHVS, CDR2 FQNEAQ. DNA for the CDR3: TGTGCCAGCAGCTTTGGACTAGCGGAAATCTCTTCCTACGAGCAGTACTTC. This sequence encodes CASSFGLAEISSYEQYF.

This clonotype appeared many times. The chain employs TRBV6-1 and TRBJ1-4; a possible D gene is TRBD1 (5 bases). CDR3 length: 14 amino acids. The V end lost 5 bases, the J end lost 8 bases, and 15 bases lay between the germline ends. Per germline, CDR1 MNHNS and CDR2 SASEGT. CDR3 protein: CASSLGQGREKLFF. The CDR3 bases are TGTGCCAGCAGTCTCGGGCAGGGACGGGAAAAACTGTTTTTT.

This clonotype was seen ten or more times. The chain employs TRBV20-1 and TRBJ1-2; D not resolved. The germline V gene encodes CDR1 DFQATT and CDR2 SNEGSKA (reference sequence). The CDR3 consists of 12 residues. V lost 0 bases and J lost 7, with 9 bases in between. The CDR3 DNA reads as TGCAGTGCTAGAGATCGGCGGGTTGGCTACACCTTC. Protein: CSARDRRVGYTF.

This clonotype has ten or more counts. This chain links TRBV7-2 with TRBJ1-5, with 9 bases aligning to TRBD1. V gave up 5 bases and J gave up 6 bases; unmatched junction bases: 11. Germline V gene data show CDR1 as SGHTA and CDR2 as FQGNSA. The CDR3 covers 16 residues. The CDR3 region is CASSQGNRGPGQPQHF. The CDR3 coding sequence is TGTGCCAGCAGCCAAGGTAACAGGGGGCCAGGTCAGCCCCAGCATTTT.

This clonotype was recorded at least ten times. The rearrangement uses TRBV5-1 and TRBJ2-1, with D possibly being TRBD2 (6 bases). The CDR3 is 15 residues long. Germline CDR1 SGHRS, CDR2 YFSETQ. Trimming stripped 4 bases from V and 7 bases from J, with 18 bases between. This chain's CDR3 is CASSPGGLLGNEQFF. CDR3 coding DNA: TGCGCCAGCAGCCCCGGGGGTCTACTGGGGAATGAGCAGTTCTTC.

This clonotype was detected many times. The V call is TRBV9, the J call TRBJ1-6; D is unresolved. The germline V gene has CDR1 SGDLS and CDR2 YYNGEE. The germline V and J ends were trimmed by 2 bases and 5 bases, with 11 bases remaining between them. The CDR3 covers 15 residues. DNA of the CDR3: TGTGCCAGCAGCGTCGGGCTAGAAAATAATTCACCCCTCCACTTT. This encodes CASSVGLENNSPLHF. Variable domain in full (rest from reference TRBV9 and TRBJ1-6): DSGVTQTPKHLITATGQRVTLRCSPRSGDLSVYWYQQSLDQGLQFLIQYYNGEERAKGNILERFSAQQFPDLHSELNLSSLELGDSALYFCASSVGLENNSPLHFGNGTRLTVT.

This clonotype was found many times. CDR3: CASSLAGAHVYGYTF. The CDR3, as DNA: TGTGCCAGCAGCTTAGCGGGGGCGCACGTCTATGGCTACACCTTC. The V and J genes are TRBV7-2 and TRBJ1-2; D is perhaps TRBD1 (6 bases). Germline V lookup: CDR1 SGHTA, CDR2 FQGNSA. The length of the CDR3 is 15 residues. V lost 0 bases and J lost 4, with 12 bases in between.

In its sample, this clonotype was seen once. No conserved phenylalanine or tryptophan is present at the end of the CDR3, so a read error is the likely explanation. The CDR3 DNA follows: TGCGCCAGCAGCCAAGGACAGGACATGAACCCTGAAGCTTTCCTT. Translation gives CASSQGQDMNPEAFL. V gene TRBV4-3 combines with J gene TRBJ1-1, with D possibly matching TRBD1 (6 bases). Germline V lookup: CDR1 LGHNA, CDR2 YSLEER. The CDR3 is 15 amino acids.

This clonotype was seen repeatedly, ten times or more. Written as DNA, the CDR3 is TGTGCCAGCAGTTTCGGACGGGTATTGAACACTGAAGCTTTCTTT. Protein sequence: CASSFGRVLNTEAFF. The gene calls are TRBV28 and TRBJ1-1; D is undetermined. The V end was cut by 3 bases, the J end by 0 bases, with 11 bases between. This CDR3 comprises 15 residues. CDR1 MDHEN and CDR2 SYDVKM come from the germline V gene.

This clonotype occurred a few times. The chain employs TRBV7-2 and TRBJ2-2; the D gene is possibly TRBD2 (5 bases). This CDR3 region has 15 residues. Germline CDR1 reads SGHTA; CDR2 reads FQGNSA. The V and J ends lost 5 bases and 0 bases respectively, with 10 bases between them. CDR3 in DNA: TGTGCCAGCAGCAAGGACGGGACGAACACCGGGGAGCTGTTTTTT. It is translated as CASSKDGTNTGELFF.

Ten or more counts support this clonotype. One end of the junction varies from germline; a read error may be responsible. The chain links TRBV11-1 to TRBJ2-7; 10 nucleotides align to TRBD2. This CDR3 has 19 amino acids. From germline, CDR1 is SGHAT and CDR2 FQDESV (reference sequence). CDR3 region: CASTLVPGLAGVLRYEQYF. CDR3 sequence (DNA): TGTGCCAGCACCTTAGTTCCCGGTCTAGCGGGAGTTTTGCGTTACGAGCAGTACTTC.

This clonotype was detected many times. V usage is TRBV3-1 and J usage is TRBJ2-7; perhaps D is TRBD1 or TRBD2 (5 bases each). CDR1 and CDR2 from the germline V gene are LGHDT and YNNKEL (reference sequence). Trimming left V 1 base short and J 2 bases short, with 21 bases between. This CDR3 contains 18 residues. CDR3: CASSQGGSWRALPYEQYF. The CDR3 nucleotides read TGTGCCAGCAGCCAAGGGGGGTCGTGGCGGGCCCTTCCCTACGAGCAGTACTTC.

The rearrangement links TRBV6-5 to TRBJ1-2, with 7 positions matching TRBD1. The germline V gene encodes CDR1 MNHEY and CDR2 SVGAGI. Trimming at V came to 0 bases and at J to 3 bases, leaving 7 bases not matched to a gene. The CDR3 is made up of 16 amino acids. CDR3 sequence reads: CASSYSTRGGDYGYTF. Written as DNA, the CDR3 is TGTGCCAGCAGTTACTCGACCAGGGGGGGGGACTATGGCTACACCTTC.

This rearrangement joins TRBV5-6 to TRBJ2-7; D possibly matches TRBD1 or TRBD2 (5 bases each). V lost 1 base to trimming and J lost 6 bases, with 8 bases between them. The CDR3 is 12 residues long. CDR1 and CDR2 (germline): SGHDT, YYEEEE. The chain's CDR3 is CASSLSGTEQYF. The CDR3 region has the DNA TGTGCCAGCAGCTTGTCAGGGACCGAGCAGTACTTC.

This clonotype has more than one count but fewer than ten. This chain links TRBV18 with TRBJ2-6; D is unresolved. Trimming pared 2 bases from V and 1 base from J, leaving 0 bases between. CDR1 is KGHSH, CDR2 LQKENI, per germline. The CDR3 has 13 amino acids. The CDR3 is CASSPSGANVLTF. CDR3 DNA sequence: TGTGCCAGCTCACCATCTGGGGCCAACGTCCTGACTTTC.

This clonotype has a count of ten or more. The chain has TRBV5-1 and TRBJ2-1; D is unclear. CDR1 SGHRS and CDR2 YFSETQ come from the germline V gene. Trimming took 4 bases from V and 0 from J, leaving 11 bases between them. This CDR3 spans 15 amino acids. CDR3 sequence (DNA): TGCGCCAGCAGCCCTCAGCCGAGCTCCTACAATGAGCAGTTCTTC. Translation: CASSPQPSSYNEQFF.

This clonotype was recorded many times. The CDR3 nucleotides are TGCAGTGCTAGAGATGTCGGGCCAGGAACAGATACGCAGTATTTT. It is translated as CSARDVGPGTDTQYF. J is TRBJ2-3 and V is TRBV20-1; D is ambiguous. The CDR3 extends over 15 amino acids. Germline V lookup: CDR1 DFQATT, CDR2 SNEGSKA (reference sequence). The ends were cut back, 0 bases at V and 3 bases at J, with 13 bases in the middle.

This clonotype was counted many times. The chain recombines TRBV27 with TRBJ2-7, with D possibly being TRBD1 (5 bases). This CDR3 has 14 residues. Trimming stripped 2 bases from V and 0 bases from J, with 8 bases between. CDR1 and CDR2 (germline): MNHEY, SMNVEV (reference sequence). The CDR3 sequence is CASSLAGPSYEQYF. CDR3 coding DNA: TGTGCCAGCAGTTTAGCAGGGCCCTCCTACGAGCAGTACTTC.

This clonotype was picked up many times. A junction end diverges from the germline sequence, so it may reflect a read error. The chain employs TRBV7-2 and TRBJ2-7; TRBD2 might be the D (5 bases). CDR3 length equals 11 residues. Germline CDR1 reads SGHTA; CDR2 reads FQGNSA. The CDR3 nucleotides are TGTGCCAGCAGCTCTTATAGCGATAAGCACTTC. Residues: CASSSYSDKHF.

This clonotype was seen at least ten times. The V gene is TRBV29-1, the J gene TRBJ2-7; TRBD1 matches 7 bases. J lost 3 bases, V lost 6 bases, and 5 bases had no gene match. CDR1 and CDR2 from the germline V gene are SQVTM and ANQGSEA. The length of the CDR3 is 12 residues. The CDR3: CSVGDSRYEQYF. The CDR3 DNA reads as TGCAGCGTGGGGGACAGCCGCTACGAGCAGTACTTC.

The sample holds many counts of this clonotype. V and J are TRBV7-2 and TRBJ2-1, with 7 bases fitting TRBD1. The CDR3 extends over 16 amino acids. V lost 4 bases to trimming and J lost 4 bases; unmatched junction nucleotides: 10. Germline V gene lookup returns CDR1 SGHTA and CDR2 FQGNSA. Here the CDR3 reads CASSSFKRGLYNEQFF. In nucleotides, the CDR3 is TGTGCCAGCAGCTCCTTTAAAAGGGGGCTTTACAATGAGCAGTTCTTC. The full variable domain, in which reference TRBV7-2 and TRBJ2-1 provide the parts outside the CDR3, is GAGVSQSPSNKVTEKGKDVELRCDPISGHTALYWYRQSLGQGLEFLIYFQGNSAPDKSGLPSDRFSAERTGGSVSTLTIQRTQQEDSAVYLCASSSFKRGLYNEQFFGPGTRLTVL.

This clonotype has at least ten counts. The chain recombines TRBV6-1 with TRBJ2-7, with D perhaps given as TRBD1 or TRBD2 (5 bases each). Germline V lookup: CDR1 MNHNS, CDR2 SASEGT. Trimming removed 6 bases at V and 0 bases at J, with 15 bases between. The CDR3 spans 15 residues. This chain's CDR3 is CASRDRDAYSYEQYF. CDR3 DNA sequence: TGTGCCAGCAGAGACCGGGACGCCTACTCCTACGAGCAGTACTTC.

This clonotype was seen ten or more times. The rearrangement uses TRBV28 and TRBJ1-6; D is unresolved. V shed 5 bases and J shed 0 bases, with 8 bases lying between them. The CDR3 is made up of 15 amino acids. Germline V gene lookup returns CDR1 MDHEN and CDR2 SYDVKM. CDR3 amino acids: CASSPPSSYNSPLHF. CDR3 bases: TGTGCCAGCAGTCCCCCGAGCTCCTATAATTCACCCCTCCACTTT.

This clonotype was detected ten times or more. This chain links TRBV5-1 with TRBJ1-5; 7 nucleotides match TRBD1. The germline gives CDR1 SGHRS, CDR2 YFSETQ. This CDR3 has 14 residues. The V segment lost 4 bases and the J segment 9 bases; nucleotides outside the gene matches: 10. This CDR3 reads CASSPTDRQGPQHF. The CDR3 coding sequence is TGCGCCAGCAGCCCGACGGACCGACAGGGGCCCCAGCATTTT. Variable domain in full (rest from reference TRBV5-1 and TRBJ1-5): KAGVTQTPRYLIKTRGQQVTLSCSPISGHRSVSWYQQTPGQGLQFLFEYFSETQRNKGNFPGRFSGRQFSNSRSEMNVSTLELGDSALYLCASSPTDRQGPQHFGDGTRLSIL.

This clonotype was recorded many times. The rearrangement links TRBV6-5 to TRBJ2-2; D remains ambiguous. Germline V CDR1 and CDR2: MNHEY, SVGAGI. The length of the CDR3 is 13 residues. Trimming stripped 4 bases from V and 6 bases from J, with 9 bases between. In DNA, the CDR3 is TGTGCCAGCAGTTTTGGGAAGTCCGGGGAGCTGTTTTTT. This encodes CASSFGKSGELFF.

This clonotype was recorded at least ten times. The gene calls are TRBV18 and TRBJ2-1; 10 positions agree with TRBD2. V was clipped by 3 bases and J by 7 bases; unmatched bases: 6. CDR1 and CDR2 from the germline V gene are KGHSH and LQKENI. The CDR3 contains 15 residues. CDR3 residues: CASSPPSGGGNEQFF. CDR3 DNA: TGTGCCAGCTCACCCCCTAGCGGGGGAGGTAATGAGCAGTTCTTC.

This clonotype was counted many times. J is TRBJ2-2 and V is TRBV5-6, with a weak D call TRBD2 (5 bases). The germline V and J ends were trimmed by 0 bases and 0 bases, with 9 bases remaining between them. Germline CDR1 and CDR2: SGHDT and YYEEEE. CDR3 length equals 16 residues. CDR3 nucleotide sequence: TGTGCCAGCAGCTTGGGAGGGATCGCGAACACCGGGGAGCTGTTTTTT. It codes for CASSLGGIANTGELFF.

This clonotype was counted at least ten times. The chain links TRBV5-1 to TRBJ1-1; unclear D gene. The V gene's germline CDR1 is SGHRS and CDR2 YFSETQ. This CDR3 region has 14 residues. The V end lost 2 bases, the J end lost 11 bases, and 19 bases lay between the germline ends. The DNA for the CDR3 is TGCGCCAGCAGCTTAAGTGGGGTAGGGCGCAGGGCTTTCTTT. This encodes CASSLSGVGRRAFF.

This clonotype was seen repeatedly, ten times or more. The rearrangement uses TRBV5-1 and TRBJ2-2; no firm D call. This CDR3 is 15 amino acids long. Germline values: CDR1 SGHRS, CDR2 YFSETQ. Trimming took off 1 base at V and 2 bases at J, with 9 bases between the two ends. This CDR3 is CASSLRLINTGELFF. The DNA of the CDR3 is TGCGCCAGCAGCTTGCGGTTGATAAACACCGGGGAGCTGTTTTTT.

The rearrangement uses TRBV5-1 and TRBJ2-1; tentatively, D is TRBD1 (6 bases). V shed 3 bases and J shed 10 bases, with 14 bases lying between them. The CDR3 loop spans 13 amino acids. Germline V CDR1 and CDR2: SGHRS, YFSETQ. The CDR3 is CASSYRALGEQFF. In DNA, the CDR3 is TGCGCCAGCAGCTACAGGGCGCTTGGGGAGCAGTTCTTC.